This TCR beta chain was retrieved from a study of T cell responses to AZD1222 COVID-19 vaccine. Study-wide background: Second-dose schedules of about 4 or about 12 weeks were combined. Study conclusions and caveats: Donors, mostly white British, included more females; clonal diversity was possibly underestimated. Reportedly, nearly half of unique spike TCRs recognized epitopes outside B.1.351/B.1.1.7 mutations. Among AZD1222 vaccinees, only five to seven were seropositive at baseline.

In regard to this clone: What it recognizes is unknown. The junction shows a germline mismatch at one end, possibly a read error.

The CDR3 sequence is 12 residues long. The germline V gene has CDR1 SNHLY and CDR2 FYNNEI. Clones were sequenced by immunoSEQ multiplex PCR, and TCRdb holds only the in-frame ones, with some missing. The repertoire consists of around 160,000 clones, with just over 90% occurring once and the leading ten covering 1.5% to 2%. The source is an adult in good health. V usage is TRBV2 and J usage is TRBJ1-2; 7 bases are shared with TRBD1. The specimen was peripheral blood, collected on day 0 of AZD1222 vaccination. The CDR3 here is CASNPGQRTTHF. DNA for the CDR3: TGTGCCAGCAATCCGGGACAGCGAACTACACACTTC.